The entry that follows covers one T cell receptor (beta chain) sequence. The second PCR ran about 6 to 12 cycles with a sample-barcoded 5' primer and J-beta primers. TCRdb passed the 5' RACE reads through MiXCR, listing each CDR3 protein once. The table records hundreds of thousands of distinct CDR3 sequences, about 44% of them present only once. The CDR3 extends over 13 amino acids. Germline assignment: CDR1 SGHDT and CDR2 YYEEEE. Trimming took 3 bases from V and 10 from J, leaving 14 bases between them. This specimen belongs to a study of blood T cells in healthy people across ages. This TCR was recovered from a young man in good health. This chain connects TRBV5-6 to TRBJ2-1; no clear D gene. The sample was blood. This CDR3 is CASSWVQVDEQFF. The CDR3 region has the DNA TGTGCCAGCAGCTGGGTTCAGGTGGACGAGCAGTTCTTC.